This T cell receptor beta chain was identified in a study of identical twins. As regards this clonotype: Its matching antigen is unknown.

Whole-study results and caveats: Among beta out-of-frame sequences, excess sharing between twins appeared weaker. Instead of following the same donors, the conclusions were based on cross-sectional statistical analysis.

CDR1 is ENHRY, CDR2 SYGVKD, per germline. CDR3 size: 15 residues. Trimming shortened V by 3 bases and J by 4 bases, and 12 bases separated the two germline ends. Unique molecular identifiers were present on cDNA, and template switching added a universal primer site. TCRdb fed the 5' RACE reads into MiXCR, producing one record per CDR3 protein. The sample yields approximately 410,000 distinct CDR3 sequences, about 18% seen once. The sequenced sample consisted of naive T cells sorted from blood. The chain joins TRBV10-3 to TRBJ1-4; D is possibly TRBD1 (5 bases). The clonotype comes from a middle-aged man in good health. CDR3 DNA sequence: TGTGCCATCAGTGACGGCAGGGTCCTTAATGAAAAACTGTTTTTT. Amino acid sequence: CAISDGRVLNEKLFF.